This T cell receptor beta chain was documented in a study of memory CD4+ T cells and cytomegalovirus serostatus. General study results and limits: CD4+ memory repertoires contained about two fifths of the 164 reported CMV TCRbeta sequences.

Source study methods: After removing out-of-frame reads, 2 million to 2.5 million distinct TCRbeta sequences remained. Only in-frame clones appear in the TCRdb table, and some are missing; sequencing was by immunoSEQ multiplex PCR. V and J calls and clone size are as listed in that table; D and trimming were resolved from the DNA. The sample lists just under 65,000 clones, roughly three quarters occurring once. Single viable CD3+CD4+CD8-CD45RO+ cells were sorted as the memory CD4+ T cells. CMV serostatus came from serum IgG against pp150, pp28, p38, p52. Total CD4+ T cells were enriched by CD4 positive selection. V shed 3 bases and J shed 0 bases, with 9 bases lying between them. The CDR3 contains 15 residues. Germline V gene lookup returns CDR1 SGHAT and CDR2 FQNNGV. A note on this clone: Its antigen is as yet unknown.

This TCR was sampled from an adult in good health and CMV-seronegative. V usage is TRBV11-2 and J usage is TRBJ1-5, with TRBD1 as a possible D gene (5 bases). The sequencing sample was made of memory CD4+ T cells from blood. As DNA, the CDR3 is TGTGCCAGCAGCTTGGGGCCTTATAGCAATCAGCCCCAGCATTTT. It encodes CASSLGPYSNQPQHF.